This TCR beta chain was sequenced in a study of T-cell memory formation after mild COVID-19. In this sample, this clonotype turned up many times. The antigen remains undetermined. Findings of the study overall: Researchers report contracting CD4+ clones mostly in CM and EM, with CD8+ clones in EMRA.

TCRdb re-called the 5' RACE reads with MiXCR, one entry per CDR3 protein. The sample records around 250,000 distinct CDR3 sequences, roughly a tenth being singletons. V shed 1 base and J shed 2 bases, with 14 bases lying between them. The CDR3 is made up of 16 amino acids. This receptor was obtained from a man between 18 and 29 years old who had mild COVID-19 (a few samples of this study predate the infection). Cell type and time point are not known. Material: PBMCs or a T cell subset sorted from them (not recorded which). The chain couples TRBV12-3 or TRBV12-4 to TRBJ2-5; a weak D match, TRBD2 (6 bases). The CDR3: CASSLGGESAQETQYF. For the CDR3, the DNA is TGTGCCAGCAGTTTAGGGGGGGAGTCAGCACAAGAGACCCAGTACTTC.